This TCR beta chain was found in a study of cytomegalovirus exposure and HLA in healthy donors. Primers included in the PCR were 60 Vbeta and 13 Jbeta primers. Assay: immunoSEQ multiplex PCR; the TCRdb copy retains only in-frame clones and omits some. The sample carries 110,000 to 150,000 clones, more than 7.5% recorded once. To note about this clone: As yet, its antigen is unknown.

CDR1 is WNHNN, CDR2 SYGVQD, per germline (reference sequence). Trimming stripped 10 bases from V and 5 bases from J, with 20 bases between. This CDR3 is built from 14 residues. General observations from the study: Sequencing depth roughly uniform across donors was assumed in presence/absence analyses.

This sequence originates from a man aged 45-65 years in good health and CMV-seronegative. The V and J genes are TRBV10-1 and TRBJ1-2; D gene uncertain. The sample comprised PBMCs. Written as DNA, the CDR3 is TGCGCCAACCTGCCGGGATGGGAAGGTTATGGCTACACCTTC. This translates into CANLPGWEGYGYTF.